These 32 T cell receptor beta chains share one sample of origin, sequenced in a study of blood T cell repertoires in COVID-19 (dated by TCRdb to 2019 to 2021). Libraries were built with the immunoSEQ multiplex PCR assay. The table comes from immuneACCESS by way of TCRdb, which keeps in-frame sequences with V and J called. Part of the clones is missing from these tables; in studies checked, under half for an unresolved V gene and the rest for unknown reasons. This sample gives about 300,000 clones in total; over 85% of them show up just once. The top ten constitute roughly 1.9% of the sample. The sequenced sample consisted of peripheral blood. These TCRs come from a woman aged 30 to 39 with COVID-19, enrolled during active disease.

The chain recombines TRBV6-6 with TRBJ1-6; the match to TRBD1 covers 7 bases. This CDR3 contains 15 residues. Trimming at V came to 2 bases and at J to 5 bases, leaving 3 bases not matched to a gene. CDR1 is MNHNY and CDR2 is SVGAGI in the germline V gene (reference sequence). DNA of the CDR3: TGTGCCAGCAGTTACGCAGGACAGGATAATTCACCCCTCCACTTT. Protein sequence: CASSYAGQDNSPLHF.

This clone showed up just a few times. The gene calls are TRBV12-5 and TRBJ1-6; D not resolved. This CDR3 is built from 15 residues. V lost 0 bases and J 9 bases, leaving 12 bases between the germline ends. Germline V lookup: CDR1 LGHNT, CDR2 FRNRAP. Written as DNA, the CDR3 is TGTGCTAGTGGTTTGGTACCTGTGGCCCCTTCACCCCTCCACTTT. It encodes CASGLVPVAPSPLHF.

The gene calls are TRBV4-1 and TRBJ2-2; D ambiguous. Germline CDR1 and CDR2: MGHRA and YSYEKL. This CDR3 has 13 residues. V was cut by 2 bases and J by 3 bases, with 4 bases left in between. CDR3 residues: CASSQIYTGELFF. CDR3 nucleotide sequence: TGCGCCAGCAGCCAAATATACACCGGGGAGCTGTTTTTT.

This chain uses TRBV4-3 with TRBJ1-6; no clear D. The CDR3 loop spans 15 amino acids. From germline, CDR1 is LGHNA and CDR2 YSLEER. The germline V and J ends were trimmed by 1 base and 4 bases, with 8 bases remaining between them. The CDR3 nucleotides read TGCGCCAGCAGCCAAGTTCCAGTATATAATTCACCCCTCCACTTT. This encodes CASSQVPVYNSPLHF.

The V and J genes are TRBV20-1 and TRBJ1-6; the D is unclear. Trimming shortened V by 6 bases and J by 7 bases, and 4 bases separated the two germline ends. Looked up from germline, CDR1 is DFQATT and CDR2 is SNEGSKA (reference sequence). The CDR3 spans 10 residues. CDR3 bases: TGCAGTGCCCGGAATTCACCCCTCCACTTT. Translating it yields CSARNSPLHF.

V usage is TRBV18 and J usage is TRBJ2-3; D possibly corresponds to TRBD1 (6 bases). In germline, CDR1 is KGHSH, CDR2 LQKENI. This CDR3 comprises 16 residues. With 1 base removed from V and 1 base from J, the gap between germline ends came to 12 bases. The CDR3 bases are TGTGCCAGCTCACCACGACAGGTATCGGGCACAGATACGCAGTATTTT. This translates into CASSPRQVSGTDTQYF.

J is TRBJ1-6 and V is TRBV2, with D perhaps matching TRBD1 (6 bases). The CDR3 runs 13 residues. Germline CDR1 is SNHLY and CDR2 is FYNNEI. In DNA, the CDR3 is TGTGGAACAGGGAGCTCCTATAATTCACCCCTCCACTTT. Its protein product is CGTGSSYNSPLHF.

J is TRBJ2-1 and V is TRBV18; 8 nucleotides agree with TRBD2. CDR3 length: 16 residues. The V gene end was trimmed by 2 bases and the J gene end by 5 bases; junction bases not matched to a gene: 8. Germline assignment: CDR1 KGHSH and CDR2 LQKENI. The CDR3 region is CASSPVAGSTHNEQFF. In DNA, the CDR3 is TGTGCCAGCTCACCAGTAGCGGGGAGTACACACAATGAGCAGTTCTTC.

The chain has TRBV5-6 and TRBJ2-5; tentative D call: TRBD2 (6 bases). Trimming cost V 3 bases and J 8 bases, with 11 bases left between them. The V gene's germline CDR1 is SGHDT and CDR2 YYEEEE. The CDR3 totals 12 residues. CDR3 in amino acids: CASSSAEGTQYF. CDR3 in DNA: TGTGCCAGCAGCTCGGCGGAGGGAACCCAGTACTTC.

This chain joins TRBV5-1 and TRBJ2-6, with a weak D call TRBD2 (5 bases). V lost 4 bases and J 4 bases, leaving 9 bases between the germline ends. In germline, CDR1 is SGHRS, CDR2 YFSETQ. The CDR3 spans 14 residues. The CDR3 is CASSGETGANVLTF. CDR3 nucleotides: TGCGCCAGCAGCGGGGAGACAGGGGCCAACGTCCTGACTTTC.

This chain links TRBV11-3 with TRBJ1-1; the match to TRBD1 covers 11 bases. This CDR3 is 16 amino acids long. CDR1 and CDR2 (germline): SGHNT, YENEEA. V trimming: 5 bases; J trimming: 4 bases; junction bases outside the gene matches: 9. CDR3 in DNA: TGTGCCAGCAGCCCAGGGACAGGGGGTGAGCTCACTGAAGCTTTCTTT. Its protein product is CASSPGTGGELTEAFF. Supplemented by reference TRBV11-3 and TRBJ1-1, the full variable domain reads EAGVVQSPRYKIIEKKQPVAFWCNPISGHNTLYWYLQNLGQGPELLIRYENEEAVDDSQLPKDRFSAERLKGVDSTLKIQPAELGDSAVYLCASSPGTGGELTEAFFGQGTRLTVV.

The chain combines TRBV6-6 with TRBJ1-2; TRBD1 matches at 7 bases. The CDR3 totals 14 residues. With 6 bases clipped from V and 4 bases from J, the junction kept 8 bases outside the gene matches. Germline V gene data show CDR1 as MNHNY and CDR2 as SVGAGI (reference sequence). The CDR3 sequence is CASRLGQAGYGYTF. The CDR3 DNA sequence: TGTGCCAGCAGACTCGGACAGGCGGGCTATGGCTACACCTTC.

V and J are TRBV27 and TRBJ2-2; D might be TRBD1 (6 bases). The CDR3 sequence is 12 residues long. Germline assignment: CDR1 MNHEY and CDR2 SMNVEV (reference sequence). V was pared by 4 bases and J by 6 bases, with 6 bases between. The CDR3 DNA follows: TGTGCCAGCAGTTGGGGGCCCGGGGAGCTGTTTTTT. Translation gives CASSWGPGELFF.

V and J are TRBV7-8 and TRBJ1-1; no reliable D call. Trimming stripped 7 bases from V and 10 bases from J, with 13 bases between. In germline, CDR1 is SGHVS, CDR2 FQNEAQ. The CDR3 consists of 11 residues. The CDR3 spells CASTRTGRAFF. As DNA, the CDR3 is TGTGCCAGCACCCGGACCGGGAGAGCTTTCTTT.

The chain has TRBV12-3 or TRBV12-4 and TRBJ2-3; no clear D. The CDR3 runs to 13 residues. Trimming left V 5 bases short and J 11 bases short, with 17 bases between. The CDR3 spells CASSTSLQVLQYF. CDR3 sequence (DNA): TGTGCCAGCAGTACCTCCTTGCAGGTTTTGCAGTATTTT.

The V and J genes are TRBV7-6 and TRBJ2-3, with D maybe TRBD1 (5 bases). The CDR3 is made up of 15 amino acids. The germline gives CDR1 SGHVS, CDR2 FNYEAQ. Deletions cut 0 bases from V and 2 bases from J, with 9 bases between. Here the CDR3 reads CASSLAGASTDTQYF. DNA of the CDR3: TGTGCCAGCAGCTTAGCAGGGGCCTCCACAGATACGCAGTATTTT.

The V and J genes are TRBV19 and TRBJ1-1; D gene ambiguous. The ends were cut back, 7 bases at V and 0 bases at J, with 15 bases in the middle. Germline loops: CDR1 LNHDA, CDR2 SQIVND (reference sequence). This CDR3 has 15 residues. This CDR3 is CASNPGLLMNTEAFF. CDR3 coding DNA: TGTGCCAGTAATCCCGGACTGTTAATGAACACTGAAGCTTTCTTT.

CDR3 nucleotides: TGTGCCAGCAGCGTGCCTTTGAGCGGGGGGTCGTCTTTACGCGGGACCCAGTACTTC. This translates into CASSVPLSGGSSLRGTQYF. The chain employs TRBV9 and TRBJ2-5; 9 bases map to TRBD2. V dropped 2 bases and J dropped 7; count of bases not matched to a gene: 21. CDR1 SGDLS and CDR2 YYNGEE come from the germline V gene. CDR3 length equals 19 residues.

This clone was seen only a few times. The chain is built from TRBV7-8 and TRBJ1-1; 7 bases map to TRBD1. This CDR3 has 14 amino acids. V lost 4 bases and J lost 6; bases outside the gene matches: 8. In germline, CDR1 is SGHVS, CDR2 FQNEAQ. The CDR3 nucleotides are TGTGCCAGCAGCTCAGGGGGTGCTGACGCTGAAGCTTTCTTT. This sequence encodes CASSSGGADAEAFF.

V is TRBV28 and J is TRBJ1-2; D gene unclear. The V end was cut by 6 bases, the J end by 8 bases, with 16 bases between. The germline V gene encodes CDR1 MDHEN and CDR2 SYDVKM. The CDR3 length is 13 residues. The CDR3 DNA reads as TGTGCCAGCAGCGTCGGCGGGGTGCGGGGCTACACCTTC. It codes for CASSVGGVRGYTF.

About this clone: The sample contains more than one DNA sequence encoding this CDR3. The chain joins TRBV5-1 to TRBJ1-1; weak D call: TRBD1 (5 bases). Germline-derived CDR1 and CDR2 are SGHRS and YFSETQ. This CDR3 comprises 11 residues. V dropped 0 bases and J dropped 10 bases, with 7 bases sitting between them. This CDR3 is CASSLEGAAFF. The CDR3 coding sequence is TGCGCCAGCAGCTTGGAAGGGGCAGCTTTCTTT.

The chain recombines TRBV4-1 with TRBJ1-1; D uncertain. The CDR3 contains 12 residues. Trimming removed 2 bases from V and 12 bases from J, with 13 bases in between. CDR1 and CDR2 from the germline V gene are MGHRA and YSYEKL. CDR3 region: CASSQWGVLTFF. The DNA of the CDR3 is TGCGCCAGCAGCCAATGGGGAGTTTTAACTTTCTTT.

The rearrangement joins TRBV5-8 to TRBJ2-5; 11 bases line up with TRBD1. The J segment lost 4 bases and the V segment lost 1 base, leaving 6 bases of the junction unmatched. The length of the CDR3 is 16 residues. CDR1 is SGHTS, CDR2 YDEGEE, per germline. The CDR3 here is CASSLFGQGAGETQYF. The DNA for the CDR3 is TGTGCCAGCAGCTTGTTCGGACAGGGGGCAGGAGAGACCCAGTACTTC.

A note on this clone: This specimen includes other DNA sequences encoding the same CDR3. The gene calls are TRBV28 and TRBJ2-3; TRBD2 is a possible D gene (5 bases). CDR1 and CDR2 from the germline V gene are MDHEN and SYDVKM. Between the trimmed V and J ends, which lost 5 bases and 1 base, there was a span of 7 bases. The CDR3 runs 13 residues. Here the CDR3 reads CASSLGGTDTQYF. CDR3 bases: TGTGCCAGCAGTCTCGGGGGCACAGATACGCAGTATTTT.

This CDR3 reads CASSSDRTHYGYTF. CDR3 coding DNA: TGTGCCAGCAGCTCGGACAGGACACACTATGGCTACACCTTC. V and J are TRBV11-2 and TRBJ1-2, with TRBD1 matching over 7 bases. The CDR3 is 14 amino acids. With V trimmed by 4 bases and J by 3 bases, 5 bases remained unmatched. The germline gives CDR1 SGHAT, CDR2 FQNNGV.

The chain couples TRBV6-5 to TRBJ1-2; tentative D call: TRBD1 (6 bases). The V end lost 0 bases, the J end lost 1 base, and 9 bases lay between the germline ends. This CDR3 contains 15 residues. Germline-derived CDR1 and CDR2 are MNHEY and SVGAGI. The CDR3 spells CASSYSGGDNYGYTF. The CDR3 DNA follows: TGTGCCAGCAGTTACTCAGGGGGGGATAACTATGGCTACACCTTC.

The chain recombines TRBV30 with TRBJ1-5; 10 bases match TRBD1. J lost 7 bases, V lost 3 bases, and 6 bases had no gene match. Germline V gene lookup returns CDR1 GTSNPN and CDR2 SVGIG (reference sequence). The CDR3 loop spans 14 amino acids. This chain's CDR3 is CAWRGGTGDQPQHF. CDR3 nucleotide sequence: TGTGCCTGGAGGGGGGGGACAGGGGACCAGCCCCAGCATTTT.

The chain carries TRBV10-3 and TRBJ2-3; 7 bases map to TRBD2. This CDR3 region has 16 residues. The V gene end was trimmed by 2 bases and the J gene end by 5 bases; junction bases not matched to a gene: 10. Germline CDR1 is ENHRY and CDR2 is SYGVKD. CDR3 nucleotide sequence: TGTGCCATCAGTGAGGGGGGTTACCGGGGGGAAGATACGCAGTATTTT. Amino acid sequence: CAISEGGYRGEDTQYF.

The rearrangement links TRBV6-1 to TRBJ1-1; the D is unclear. V lost 2 bases to trimming and J lost 4 bases, with 11 bases between them. Germline lookup yields CDR1 MNHNS and CDR2 SASEGT. This CDR3 comprises 14 residues. The CDR3 bases are TGTGCCAGCAGTGAAAGGAGGGTTGGCACTGAAGCTTTCTTT. This translates into CASSERRVGTEAFF.

This chain uses TRBV7-2 with TRBJ2-3, with 7 bases that match TRBD2. Germline assignment: CDR1 SGHTA and CDR2 FQGNSA. There are 13 residues in the CDR3. V was clipped by 11 bases and J by 6 bases; unmatched bases: 11. The CDR3 is CAFKSAGSDTQYF. As DNA, the CDR3 is TGTGCCTTTAAATCAGCGGGGTCGGATACGCAGTATTTT.

This rearrangement joins TRBV27 to TRBJ2-1; D is undetermined. V lost 6 bases, J lost 6 bases, and 6 bases lay in between. The CDR3 length is 11 residues. CDR1 is MNHEY, CDR2 SMNVEV, per germline (reference sequence). Here the CDR3 DNA reads TGTGCCAGCAGCCATAGCAATGAGCAGTTCTTC. Translation: CASSHSNEQFF.

This sequence joins TRBV11-2 and TRBJ2-1, with 11 bases lining up with TRBD2. Germline V gene lookup returns CDR1 SGHAT and CDR2 FQNNGV. Unmatched junction bases numbered 4, after V lost 5 bases and J lost 4 bases. This CDR3 comprises 15 residues. This CDR3 is CASSVSGGVYNEQFF. CDR3 coding DNA: TGTGCCAGCAGCGTTAGCGGGGGGGTGTACAATGAGCAGTTCTTC. The full variable domain, with the rest looked up from reference TRBV11-2 and TRBJ2-1, is EAGVAQSPRYKIIEKRQSVAFWCNPISGHATLYWYQQILGQGPKLLIQFQNNGVVDDSQLPKDRFSAERLKGVDSTLKIQPAKLEDSAVYLCASSVSGGVYNEQFFGPGTRLTVL.